This is a list of T cell receptor beta chains from one sample in a study of T cell repertoires in cytomegalovirus infection. These receptors' antigens are unknown. TCRdb fed the reads into MiXCR, producing one record per CDR3 protein. The sample gives 250,000 to 300,000 distinct CDR3 sequences, less than 25% of which show up once; roughly 20% is in the top ten. This specimen was cultured PBMCs, taken from culture after CMV antigen stimulation. These receptors came from a human donor in good health (CMV status not recorded). Some clones in this sample may be carry-over from other donors' samples. CDR3s leave out the opening cysteine and the closing phenylalanine or tryptophan.

v_gene	CDR3aa
TRBV4-1	ASSQEIGGSTPLH
TRBV7-9	ASRWTPNGGELF
TRBV10-3	AISENRSPGNTIY
TRBV11-2	ASSTRAGGADTQY
TRBV28	ASSLWEDRDHQPQH
TRBV7-2	ASSLRQGPTEAF
TRBV6-1	ASSTNRQNTEAF
TRBV18	ASSPPYRGGEKLF
TRBV7-8	ASSLAGVGVAGELF
TRBV7-8	ASSLGPDKAHTIY
TRBV15	ATQTVTGTAAKLF
TRBV4-3	ASSQEAQGIGNTIY
TRBV7-2	ASRHGPTFNSPLH
TRBV7-8	ASSLENREFTEAF
TRBV7-2	ASSFGQLNEKLF
TRBV6-6	ASSYGGAGGGYT
TRBV7-2	ASSPVNSPLH
TRBV6-2/TRBV6-3	ASSYSNRTGANVLT
TRBV7-3	ASSRTGQGEQF
TRBV19	ASSMRPGRAF
TRBV7-9	ASSLRGLPGEGETQY
TRBV7-9	AGSLRQGPYHGYT
TRBV4-1	ASTPEGGTVTMGYT
TRBV5-8	ASSIGTGDTDTQY
TRBV7-6	ASSFLQGGVHYGYT
TRBV24-1	ATSDPVANIQY
TRBV7-8	ASRLGLLTDTQY
TRBV7-2	ASSYSGTGSYEQY
TRBV20-1	SAARDRPLFNYGYT
TRBV27	ASSLSSLGTIY
TRBV18	ASSPATSYEQY
TRBV5-5	ASSLIWSAEKLF
TRBV10-3	AISETDSDQPQH
TRBV7-1	ASSPPEGKSQH
TRBV6-5	ASSEASGRAIEETQY
TRBV11-1	ASSLGTSGISYEQY
TRBV7-2	ASTRSPVMGGSYEQY
TRBV6-5	ASSPGWGDTEAF
TRBV12-3/TRBV12-4	ASSPLNEQF
TRBV7-2	ASSLNQGTGELF
TRBV2	ASKWRGLSNIQY